A single sample is the source of the 9 T cell receptor beta chains below, sequenced in a study of low-dose radiotherapy and immunotherapy resistance in tumors (dated by TCRdb to 2021 to 2024). The time point label on this specimen signifies: before trial treatment. TCRdb records Illumina HiSeq 2500 as the sequencer. To make first-strand cDNA, Superscript III was used along with a set of TRAV- and TRBV-specific primers so that both the TCRalpha and TCRbeta chains were covered. TCRs were amplified with Phusion for 20 PCR cycles, with a constant-region primer paired with the adapter attached to the V primers. The public reads were quality trimmed at Q25 with fastp and then assembled into clones with MiXCR by TCRdb, keeping productive beta chains. Identical CDR3 proteins give one entry, which carries the most common genes and DNA. In this sample the table shows around 80,000 distinct CDR3 sequences, about 20% of which occur a single time. The ten largest make up less than 6% of the sample.

The sample was PBMCs, taken before treatment. These receptors all stem from a male donor with prostate cancer.

This clonotype came up many times. This chain uses TRBV11-2 with TRBJ2-1; 9 positions match TRBD1. Germline trimming cut 4 bases from V and 10 bases from J; bases unmatched to any gene: 5. This CDR3 comprises 13 residues. The V gene's germline CDR1 is SGHAT and CDR2 FQNNGV. CDR3 residues: CASSSLDRGEQFF. In DNA, the CDR3 is TGTGCCAGCAGCTCCCTGGACAGGGGCGAGCAGTTCTTC.

The chain has TRBV18 and TRBJ1-2, with no clear D. CDR3 size: 17 residues. Germline values: CDR1 KGHSH, CDR2 LQKENI. Trimming took 6 bases from V and 4 from J, leaving 24 bases between them. CDR3 amino acids: CASSNQANRPGSYGYTF. In nucleotides, the CDR3 is TGTGCCAGCTCGAACCAGGCAAACCGCCCTGGTAGCTATGGCTACACCTTC.

The chain combines TRBV7-3 with TRBJ1-1, with D possibly matching TRBD1 (6 bases). The CDR3 contains 16 residues. V dropped 6 bases and J dropped 2 bases, with 19 bases sitting between them. CDR1 SGHTA and CDR2 FQGTGA come from the germline V gene. The CDR3 loop reads CASSPGARITNTEAFF. In DNA, the CDR3 is TGTGCCAGCAGTCCGGGGGCGCGGATAACTAACACTGAAGCTTTCTTT.

J is TRBJ2-2 and V is TRBV6-8; 7 bases are a match to TRBD2. J was trimmed by 2 bases and V by 5 bases; bases with no gene match: 8. From germline, CDR1 is MNHGY and CDR2 SAAAGT. CDR3 size: 16 residues. DNA of the CDR3: TGTGCCAGCAGTGAACGGTCGGGGGGAAACACCGGGGAGCTGTTTTTT. Its translation is CASSERSGGNTGELFF.

This clonotype was detected many times. This chain joins TRBV6-5 and TRBJ1-5; 8 bases line up with TRBD1. J gave up 7 bases and V 5 bases, and 10 bases lay outside the gene matches. The CDR3 totals 15 residues. Germline V gene sequence: CDR1 MNHEY, CDR2 SVGAGI. CDR3 in DNA: TGTGCCAGCAGTCCCGGCAGGGGGCCGGGACAGCCCCAGCATTTT. This encodes CASSPGRGPGQPQHF.

This rearrangement joins TRBV28 to TRBJ2-3; D assignment may be TRBD1 or TRBD2 (6 bases each). The V end lost 11 bases, the J end lost 1 base, and 19 bases lay between the germline ends. Germline V gene lookup returns CDR1 MDHEN and CDR2 SYDVKM. The CDR3 totals 15 residues. DNA of the CDR3: TGTGCCCGGGATAGGGGGGTTGGTTGCACAGATACGCAGTATTTT. Residues: CARDRGVGCTDTQYF.

The chain has TRBV7-2 and TRBJ1-2; D is unresolved. The CDR3 is 11 residues long. Germline-derived CDR1 and CDR2 are SGHTA and FQGNSA. The V end lost 5 bases, the J end lost 8 bases, and 9 bases lay between the germline ends. The CDR3 spells CASSGSGGYTF. CDR3 DNA sequence: TGTGCCAGCAGCGGAAGTGGGGGCTACACCTTC.

This clonotype was recorded at least ten times. The V call is TRBV12-3 or TRBV12-4, the J call TRBJ1-1, with TRBD1 as a possible D gene (5 bases). The CDR3 sequence is 14 residues long. V was shortened by 6 bases and J by 0 bases, with 11 bases between the two germline ends. The CDR3 nucleotides read TGTGCCAGCAGCCTCGGGGGGATGAACACTGAAGCTTTCTTT. This gives the protein CASSLGGMNTEAFF.

This clonotype was seen repeatedly, ten times or more. This rearrangement joins TRBV15 to TRBJ2-5; possible D gene TRBD1, 6 bases. V lost 0 bases to trimming and J lost 2 bases, with 10 bases between them. The CDR3 consists of 15 residues. Germline V gene sequence: CDR1 LNHNV, CDR2 YYDKDF (reference sequence). The CDR3 protein is CATSRDPGQQETQYF. The CDR3 nucleotides are TGTGCCACCAGCAGAGATCCTGGACAGCAAGAGACCCAGTACTTC.